One and the same sample provided the 2 T cell receptor beta chains below, sequenced in a study of low-dose radiotherapy and immunotherapy resistance in tumors (dated by TCRdb to the early 2020s). In the paper's terms, the time point label means: after trial treatment. The sample's treatment or condition label is to be understood as: LDRT plus nivolumab, ipilimumab, low-dose cyclophosphamide and aspirin (RACIN trial). The data were produced on an Illumina HiSeq 2500. A roughly 20-cycle PCR with Phusion amplified the TCRs, pairing a constant-region primer with the adapter that was attached to the V primers. In TCRdb, the public reads were trimmed at Q25 with fastp and aligned with MiXCR, with productive beta chains retained. Rows with one shared CDR3 protein collapse into an entry with the most common genes and DNA. The sample includes under 60,000 distinct CDR3 sequences, with around 33% observed a single time. In total, the top ten clones hold approximately 7.6% of the sample.

The starting material was PBMCs, obtained after low-dose radiotherapy plus immunotherapy. These TCRs come from a male donor with rectosigmoid adenocarcinoma.

This clonotype was observed at least ten times. This rearrangement joins TRBV29-1 to TRBJ2-7; 7 bases line up with TRBD1. The CDR3 loop spans 15 amino acids. Trimming removed 0 bases from V and 1 base from J; junction bases left unmatched: 6. Germline CDR1 reads SQVTM; CDR2 reads ANQGSEA. The CDR3 DNA reads TGCAGCGTTGAAGAATCGACAGGGTGGTCCTACGAGCAGTACTTC. Amino acid sequence: CSVEESTGWSYEQYF.

This clonotype has a count of ten or more. The chain uses TRBV9 and TRBJ2-1, with TRBD1 as a possible D gene (6 bases). The CDR3 extends over 16 amino acids. The V end was cut by 3 bases, the J end by 8 bases, with 21 bases between. The germline V gene has CDR1 SGDLS and CDR2 YYNGEE. This CDR3 reads CASSGPGDPTVDEQFF. The CDR3 DNA reads as TGTGCCAGCAGCGGGCCAGGGGACCCCACTGTGGATGAGCAGTTCTTC.